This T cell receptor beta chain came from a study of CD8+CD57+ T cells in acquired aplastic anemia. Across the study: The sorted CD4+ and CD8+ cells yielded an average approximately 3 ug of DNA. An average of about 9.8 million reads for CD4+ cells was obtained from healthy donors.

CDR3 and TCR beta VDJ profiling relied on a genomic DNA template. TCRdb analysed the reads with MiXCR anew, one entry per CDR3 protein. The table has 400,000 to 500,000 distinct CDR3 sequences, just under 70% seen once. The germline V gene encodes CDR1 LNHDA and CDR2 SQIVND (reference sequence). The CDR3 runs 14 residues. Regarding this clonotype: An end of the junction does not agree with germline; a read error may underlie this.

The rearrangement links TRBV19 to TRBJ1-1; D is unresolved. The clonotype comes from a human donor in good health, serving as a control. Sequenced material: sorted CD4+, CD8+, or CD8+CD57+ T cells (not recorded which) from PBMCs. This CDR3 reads CASTVGWANTEAFF. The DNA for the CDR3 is TGCGCCAGCACCGTCGGTTGGGCGAACACTGAAGCTTTCTTT. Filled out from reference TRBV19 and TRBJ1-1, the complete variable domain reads DGGITQSPKYLFRKEGQNVTLSCEQNLNHDAMYWYRQDPGQGLRLIYYSQIVNDFQKGDIAEGYSVSREKKESFPLTVTSAQKNPTAFYLCASTVGWANTEAFFGQGTRLTVV.